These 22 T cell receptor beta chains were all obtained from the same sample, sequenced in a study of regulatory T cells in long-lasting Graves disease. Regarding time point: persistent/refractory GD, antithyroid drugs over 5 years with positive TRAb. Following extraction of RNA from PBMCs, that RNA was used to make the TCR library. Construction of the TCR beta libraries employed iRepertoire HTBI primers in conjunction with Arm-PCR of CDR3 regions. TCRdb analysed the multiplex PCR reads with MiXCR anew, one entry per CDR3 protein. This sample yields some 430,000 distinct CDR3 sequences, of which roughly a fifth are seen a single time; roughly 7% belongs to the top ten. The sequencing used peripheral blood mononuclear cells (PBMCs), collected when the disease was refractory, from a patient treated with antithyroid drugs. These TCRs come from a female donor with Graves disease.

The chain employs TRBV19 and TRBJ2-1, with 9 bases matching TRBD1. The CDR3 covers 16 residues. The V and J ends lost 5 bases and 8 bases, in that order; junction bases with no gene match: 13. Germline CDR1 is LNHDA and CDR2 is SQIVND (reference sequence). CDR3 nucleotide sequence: TGTGCCAGTAGTGTCTATGGGACAGGGACGATCCATGAGCAGTTCTTC. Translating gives CASSVYGTGTIHEQFF.

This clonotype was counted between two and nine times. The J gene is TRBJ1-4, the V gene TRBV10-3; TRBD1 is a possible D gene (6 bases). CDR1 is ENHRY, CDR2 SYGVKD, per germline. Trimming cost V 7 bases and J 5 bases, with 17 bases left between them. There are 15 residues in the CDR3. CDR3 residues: CAINNFRGPNEKLFF. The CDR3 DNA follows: TGTGCCATCAATAACTTCAGGGGCCCAAATGAAAAACTGTTTTTT.

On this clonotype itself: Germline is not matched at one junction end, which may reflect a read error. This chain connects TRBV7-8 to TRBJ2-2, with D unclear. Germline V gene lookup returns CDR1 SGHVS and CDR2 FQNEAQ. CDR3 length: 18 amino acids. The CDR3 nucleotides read TGTGTCAGCAGCTTAACCCCTGAAGTGGCGCCGAACACCGGGGAGCTGTTTTTT. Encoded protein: CVSSLTPEVAPNTGELFF.

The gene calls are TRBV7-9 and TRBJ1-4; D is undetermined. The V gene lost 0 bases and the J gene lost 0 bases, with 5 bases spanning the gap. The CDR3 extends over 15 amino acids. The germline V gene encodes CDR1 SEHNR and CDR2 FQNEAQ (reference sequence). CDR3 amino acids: CASSLAPSTNEKLFF. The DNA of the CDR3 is TGTGCCAGCAGCTTAGCACCCTCAACTAATGAAAAACTGTTTTTT.

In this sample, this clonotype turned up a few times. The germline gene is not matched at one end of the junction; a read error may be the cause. CDR3 loop: CASSYLGFSNTGAFF. The DNA of the CDR3 is TGTGCCAGCAGTTACCTCGGCTTTTCGAACACTGGAGCTTTCTTT. This chain joins TRBV6-2 or TRBV6-3 and TRBJ1-1, with D hard to call. The length of the CDR3 is 15 residues. CDR1 and CDR2 (germline): MNHEY, SVGEGT.

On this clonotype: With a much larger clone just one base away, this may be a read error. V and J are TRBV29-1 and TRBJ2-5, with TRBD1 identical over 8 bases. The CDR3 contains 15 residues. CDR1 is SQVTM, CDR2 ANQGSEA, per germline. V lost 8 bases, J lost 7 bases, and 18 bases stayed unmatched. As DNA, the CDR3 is TGCAGCCCCAGCTCGGGGACAGGCGGTTCAGGGACCCAGTACTTC. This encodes CSPSSGTGGSGTQYF.

This chain's CDR3 is CASSLVVAEKLFF. The CDR3 coding sequence is TGTGCCAGCAGCTTAGTGGTAGCTGAAAAACTGTTTTTT. The chain links TRBV7-2 to TRBJ1-4; D not certain. Trimming took 1 base from V and 7 from J, leaving 7 bases between them. The CDR3 contains 13 residues. The germline V gene has CDR1 SGHTA and CDR2 FQGNSA.

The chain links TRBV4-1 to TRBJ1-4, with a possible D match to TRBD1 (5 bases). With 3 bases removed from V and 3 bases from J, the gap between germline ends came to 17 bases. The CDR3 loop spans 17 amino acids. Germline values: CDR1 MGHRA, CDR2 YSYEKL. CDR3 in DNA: TGCGCCAGCAGCCAGATGACAGTCAAAGGAGCTAATGAAAAACTGTTTTTT. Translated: CASSQMTVKGANEKLFF.

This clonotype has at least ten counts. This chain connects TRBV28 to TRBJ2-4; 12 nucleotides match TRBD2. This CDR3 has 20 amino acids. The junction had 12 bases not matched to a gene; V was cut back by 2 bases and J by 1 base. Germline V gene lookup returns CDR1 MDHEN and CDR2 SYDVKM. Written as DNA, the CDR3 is TGTGCCAGCAGTTTAATGCTCGGGGCTAGCGGGAGGGCCGCCAAAAACATTCAGTACTTC. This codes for CASSLMLGASGRAAKNIQYF.

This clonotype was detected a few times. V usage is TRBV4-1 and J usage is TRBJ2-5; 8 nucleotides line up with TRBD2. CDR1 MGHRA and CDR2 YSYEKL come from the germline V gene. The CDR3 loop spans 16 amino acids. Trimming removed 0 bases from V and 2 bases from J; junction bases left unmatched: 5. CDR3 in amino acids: CASSQERGALQETQYF. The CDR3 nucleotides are TGCGCCAGCAGCCAAGAGCGGGGGGCCCTACAAGAGACCCAGTACTTC.

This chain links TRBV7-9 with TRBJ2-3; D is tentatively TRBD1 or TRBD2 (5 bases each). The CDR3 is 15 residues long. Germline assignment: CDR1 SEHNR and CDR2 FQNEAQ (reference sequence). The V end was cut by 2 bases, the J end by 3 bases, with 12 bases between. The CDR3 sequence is CASSLQTGRTDTQYF. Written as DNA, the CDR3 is TGTGCCAGCAGCTTACAAACGGGGCGAACAGATACGCAGTATTTT.

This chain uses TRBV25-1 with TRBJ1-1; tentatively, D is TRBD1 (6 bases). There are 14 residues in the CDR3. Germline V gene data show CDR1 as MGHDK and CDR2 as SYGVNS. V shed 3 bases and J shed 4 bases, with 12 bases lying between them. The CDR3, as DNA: TGTGCCAGCAGTGAGGGGGCATTATCCACTGAAGCTTTCTTT. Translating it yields CASSEGALSTEAFF.

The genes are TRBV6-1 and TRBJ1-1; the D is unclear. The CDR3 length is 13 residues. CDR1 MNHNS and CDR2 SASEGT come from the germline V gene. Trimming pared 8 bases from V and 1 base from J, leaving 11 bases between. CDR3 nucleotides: TGTGCCAGCGGCCTTTGGGAGAACACTGAAGCTTTCTTT. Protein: CASGLWENTEAFF.

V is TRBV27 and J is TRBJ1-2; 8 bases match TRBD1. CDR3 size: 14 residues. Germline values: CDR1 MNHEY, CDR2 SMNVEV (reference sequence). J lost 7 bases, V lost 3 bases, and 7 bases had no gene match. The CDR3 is CASSFGTGRGGYTF. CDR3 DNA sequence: TGTGCCAGCAGTTTCGGGACAGGTCGAGGTGGCTACACCTTC.

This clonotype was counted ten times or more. The CDR3 bases are TGTGCCAGCAGCGTCGATGGGGACACCTGGGAGCAGTACTTC. Protein product: CASSVDGDTWEQYF. The chain links TRBV9 to TRBJ2-7, with D possibly TRBD1 on 6 matching bases. Trimming stripped 2 bases from V and 7 bases from J, with 16 bases between. CDR1 and CDR2 (germline): SGDLS, YYNGEE. There are 14 residues in the CDR3.

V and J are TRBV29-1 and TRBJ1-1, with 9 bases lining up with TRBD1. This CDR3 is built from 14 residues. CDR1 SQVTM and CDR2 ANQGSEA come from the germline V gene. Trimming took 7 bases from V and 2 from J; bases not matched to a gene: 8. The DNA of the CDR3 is TGCAGCGCCAAGGGACAGGGTGGAAACACTGAAGCTTTCTTT. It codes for CSAKGQGGNTEAFF.

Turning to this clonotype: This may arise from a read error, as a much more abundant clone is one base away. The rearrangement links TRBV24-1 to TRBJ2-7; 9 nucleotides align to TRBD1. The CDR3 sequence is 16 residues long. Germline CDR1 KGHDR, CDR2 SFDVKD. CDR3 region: CATSDSPGQGTYEQCF. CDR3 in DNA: TGTGCCACCAGTGATTCACCGGGACAGGGCACCTACGAGCAGTGCTTC.

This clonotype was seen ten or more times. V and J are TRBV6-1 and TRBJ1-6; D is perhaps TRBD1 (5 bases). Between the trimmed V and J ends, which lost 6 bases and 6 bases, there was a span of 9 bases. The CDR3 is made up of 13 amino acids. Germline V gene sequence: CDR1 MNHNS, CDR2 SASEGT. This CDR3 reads CASSGQANSPLHF. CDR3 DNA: TGTGCCAGCAGCGGACAAGCTAATTCACCCCTCCACTTT.

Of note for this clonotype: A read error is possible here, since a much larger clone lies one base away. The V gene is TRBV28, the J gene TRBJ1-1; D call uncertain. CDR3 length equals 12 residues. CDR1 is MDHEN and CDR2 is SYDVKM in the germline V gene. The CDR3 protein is CASSLEATEALF. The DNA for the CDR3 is TGTGCCAGCAGTTTGGAGGCCACTGAAGCTCTCTTT.

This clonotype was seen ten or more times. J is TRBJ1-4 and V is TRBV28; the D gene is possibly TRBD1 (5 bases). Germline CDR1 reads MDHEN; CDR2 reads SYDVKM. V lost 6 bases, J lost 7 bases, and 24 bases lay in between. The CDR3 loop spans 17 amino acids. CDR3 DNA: TGTGCCAGCAGCCCTAACCTTAACAGGAGGTGGGGTGAAAAACTGTTTTTT. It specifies CASSPNLNRRWGEKLFF.

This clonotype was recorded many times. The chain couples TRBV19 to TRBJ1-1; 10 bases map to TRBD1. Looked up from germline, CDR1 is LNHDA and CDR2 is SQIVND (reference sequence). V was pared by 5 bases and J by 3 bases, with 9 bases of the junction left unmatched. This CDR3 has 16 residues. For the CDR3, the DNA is TGTGCCAGTAGTGCCGGGACAGGGGCGAGAGACACTGAAGCTTTCTTT. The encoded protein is CASSAGTGARDTEAFF.

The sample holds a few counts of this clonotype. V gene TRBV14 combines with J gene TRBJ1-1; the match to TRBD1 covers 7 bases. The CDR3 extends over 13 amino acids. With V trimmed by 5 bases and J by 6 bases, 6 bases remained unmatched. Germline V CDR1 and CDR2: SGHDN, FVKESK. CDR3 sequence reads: CASSFQGGAEAFF. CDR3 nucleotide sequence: TGTGCCAGCAGCTTTCAGGGGGGGGCTGAAGCTTTCTTT.